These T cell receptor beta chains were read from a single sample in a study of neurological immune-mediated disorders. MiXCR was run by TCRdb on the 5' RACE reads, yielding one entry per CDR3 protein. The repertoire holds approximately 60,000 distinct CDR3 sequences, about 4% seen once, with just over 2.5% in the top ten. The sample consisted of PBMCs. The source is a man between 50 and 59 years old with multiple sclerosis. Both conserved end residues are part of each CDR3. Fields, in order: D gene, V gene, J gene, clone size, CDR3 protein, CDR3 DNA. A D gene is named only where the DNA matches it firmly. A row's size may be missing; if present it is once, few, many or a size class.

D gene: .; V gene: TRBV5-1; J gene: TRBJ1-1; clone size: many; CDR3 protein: CASRAGRTSRNTEAFF; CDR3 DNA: TGCGCCAGCAGGGCAGGGCGAACTTCTCGTAACACTGAAGCTTTCTTT
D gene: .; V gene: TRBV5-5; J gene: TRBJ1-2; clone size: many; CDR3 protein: CASSLDFDPARGYTF; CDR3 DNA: TGTGCCAGCAGCTTGGATTTTGACCCTGCCAGAGGCTACACCTTC
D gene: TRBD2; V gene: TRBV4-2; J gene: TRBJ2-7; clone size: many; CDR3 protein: CASSQASGGAPPFEQYF; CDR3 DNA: TGTGCCAGCAGCCAAGCTAGCGGGGGGGCCCCCCCCTTCGAGCAGTACTTC
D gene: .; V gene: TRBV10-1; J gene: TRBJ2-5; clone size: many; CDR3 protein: CASLGGETQYF; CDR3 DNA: TGCGCCAGTCTTGGAGGAGAGACCCAGTACTTC
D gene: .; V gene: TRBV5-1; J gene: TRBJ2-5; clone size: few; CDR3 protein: CASSGGAVGSETQYF; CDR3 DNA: TGCGCCAGCAGCGGGGGGGCCGTTGGTTCAGAGACCCAGTACTTC
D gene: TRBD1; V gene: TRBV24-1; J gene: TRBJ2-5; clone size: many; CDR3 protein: CATSDDPRGETQYF; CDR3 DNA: TGTGCCACCAGTGATGATCCCAGGGGGGAGACCCAGTACTTC
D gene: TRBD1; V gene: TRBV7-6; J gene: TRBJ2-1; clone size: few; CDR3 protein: CASSTDRVWYNEQFF; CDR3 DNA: TGTGCCAGCAGCACCGACAGGGTGTGGTACAATGAGCAGTTCTTC
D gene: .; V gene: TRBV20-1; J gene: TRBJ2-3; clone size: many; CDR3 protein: CSANAASTDTQYF; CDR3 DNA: TGCAGTGCTAACGCGGCTAGCACAGATACGCAGTATTTT
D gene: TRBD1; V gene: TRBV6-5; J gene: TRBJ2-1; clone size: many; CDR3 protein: CASGGTGPYNEQFF; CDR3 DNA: TGTGCCAGCGGTGGGACAGGGCCTTACAATGAGCAGTTCTTC
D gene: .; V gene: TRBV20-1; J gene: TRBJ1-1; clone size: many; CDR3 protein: CSAIRREDIWMNTEAFF; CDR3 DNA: TGCAGTGCGATCAGACGGGAGGACATATGGATGAACACTGAAGCTTTCTTT
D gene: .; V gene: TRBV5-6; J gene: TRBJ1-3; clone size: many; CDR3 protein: CASSLDIISGNTIYF; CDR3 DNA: TGTGCCAGCAGCTTGGATATAATCTCTGGAAACACCATATATTTT
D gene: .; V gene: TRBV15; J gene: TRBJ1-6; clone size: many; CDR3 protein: CATSRGHTYNSPLHF; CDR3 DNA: TGTGCCACCAGCAGAGGACACACCTATAATTCACCCCTCCACTTT
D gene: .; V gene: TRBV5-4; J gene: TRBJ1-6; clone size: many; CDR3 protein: CASSLAGVNSPLHF; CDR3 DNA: TGTGCCAGCAGCTTGGCAGGGGTTAATTCACCCCTCCACTTT
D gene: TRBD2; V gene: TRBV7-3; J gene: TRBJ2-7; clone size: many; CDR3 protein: CASSSGLAGEQYF; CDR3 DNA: TGTGCCAGCAGCTCGGGACTAGCGGGGGAGCAGTACTTC
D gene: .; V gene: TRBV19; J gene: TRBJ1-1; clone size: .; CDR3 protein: CASSIGGRGGTEAFF; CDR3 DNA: TGTGCCAGTAGTATTGGGGGCAGGGGAGGTACTGAAGCTTTCTTT
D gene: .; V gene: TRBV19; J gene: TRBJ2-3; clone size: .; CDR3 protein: CASSPVLTGADTQYF; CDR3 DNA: TGTGCCAGTAGTCCCGTTTTGACAGGCGCGGATACGCAGTATTTT
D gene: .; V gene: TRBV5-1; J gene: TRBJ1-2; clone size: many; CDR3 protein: CASSLVVEDAGGYTF; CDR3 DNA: TGCGCCAGCAGCTTGGTGGTGGAGGATGCGGGTGGCTACACCTTC
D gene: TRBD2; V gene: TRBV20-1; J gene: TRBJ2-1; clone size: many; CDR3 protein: CSASLAVRNEQFF; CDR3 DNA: TGCAGTGCTAGTCTAGCGGTTCGGAATGAGCAGTTCTTC
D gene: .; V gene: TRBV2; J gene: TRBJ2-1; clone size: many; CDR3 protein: CANQKPGIEDYEQFF; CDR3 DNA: TGTGCCAACCAAAAGCCAGGGATTGAAGACTATGAGCAGTTCTTC
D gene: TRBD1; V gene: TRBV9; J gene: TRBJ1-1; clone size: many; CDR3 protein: CASSSLTGGGFYTEAFF; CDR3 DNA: TGTGCCAGCAGCTCCCTTACAGGGGGGGGTTTTTACACTGAAGCTTTCTTT
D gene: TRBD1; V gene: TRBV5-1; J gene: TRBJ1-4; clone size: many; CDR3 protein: CAPQGARDEKLFF; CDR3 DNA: TGCGCGCCCCAGGGGGCGCGGGATGAAAAACTGTTTTTT
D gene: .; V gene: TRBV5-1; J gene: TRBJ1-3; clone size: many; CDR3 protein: CASSLGTGNTIYF; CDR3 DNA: TGCGCCAGCAGCTTAGGGACAGGAAACACCATATATTTT
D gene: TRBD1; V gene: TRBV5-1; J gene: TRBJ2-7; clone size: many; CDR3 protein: CASSPRQGASYEQYF; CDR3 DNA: TGCGCCAGCAGCCCACGACAGGGGGCTTCCTACGAGCAGTACTTC
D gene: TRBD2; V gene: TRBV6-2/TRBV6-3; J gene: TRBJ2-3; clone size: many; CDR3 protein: CASRWGLVRSTQYF; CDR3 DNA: TGTGCCAGCCGATGGGGACTAGTGCGTTCTACGCAGTATTTT
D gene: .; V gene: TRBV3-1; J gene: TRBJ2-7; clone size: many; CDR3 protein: CASSLTGEDEQYF; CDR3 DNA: TGTGCCAGCAGCCTTACAGGGGAGGACGAGCAGTACTTC
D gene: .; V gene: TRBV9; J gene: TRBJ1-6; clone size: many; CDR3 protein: CASSVGNSPLHF; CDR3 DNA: TGTGCCAGCAGCGTAGGAAATTCACCCCTCCACTTT
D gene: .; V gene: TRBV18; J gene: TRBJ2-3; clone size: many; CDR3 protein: CASSPSQPDTQYF; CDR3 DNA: TGTGCCAGCTCACCGTCACAGCCAGATACGCAGTATTTT
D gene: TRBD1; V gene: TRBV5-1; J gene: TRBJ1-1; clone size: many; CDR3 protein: CASSLVRTGGVNTEAFF; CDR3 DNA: TGCGCCAGCAGCTTGGTTCGTACAGGGGGCGTGAACACTGAAGCTTTCTTT
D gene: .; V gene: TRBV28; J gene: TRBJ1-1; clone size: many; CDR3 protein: CASRFSGPMNTEAFF; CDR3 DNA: TGTGCCAGCAGATTCTCGGGCCCTATGAACACTGAAGCTTTCTTT
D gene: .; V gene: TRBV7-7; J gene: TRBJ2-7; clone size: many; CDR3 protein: CASTCTSGHEQYF; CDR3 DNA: TGTGCTAGCACCTGTACCTCCGGGCACGAGCAGTACTTC
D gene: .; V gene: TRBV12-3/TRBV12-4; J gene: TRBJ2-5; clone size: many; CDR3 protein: CASTSEGTQYF; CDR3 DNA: TGTGCCAGCACCAGTGAGGGGACCCAGTACTTC
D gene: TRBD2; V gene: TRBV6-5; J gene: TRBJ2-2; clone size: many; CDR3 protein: CASRSGASFTGELFF; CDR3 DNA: TGTGCCAGCAGGAGCGGGGCGTCGTTCACCGGGGAGCTGTTTTTT
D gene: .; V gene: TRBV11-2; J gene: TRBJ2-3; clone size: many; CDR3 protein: CASSLEFSAVPTDTQYF; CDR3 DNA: TGTGCCAGCAGCTTAGAATTCTCGGCGGTTCCGACAGATACGCAGTATTTT
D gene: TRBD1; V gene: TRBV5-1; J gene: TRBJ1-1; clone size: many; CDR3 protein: CASSLMQGARTEAFF; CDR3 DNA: TGCGCCAGCAGCTTGATGCAGGGGGCGAGGACTGAAGCTTTCTTT
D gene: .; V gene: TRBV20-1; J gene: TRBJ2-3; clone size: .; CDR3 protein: CSARDTIVTGHTQYF; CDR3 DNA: TGCAGTGCTAGAGACACGATAGTCACGGGACATACGCAGTATTTT
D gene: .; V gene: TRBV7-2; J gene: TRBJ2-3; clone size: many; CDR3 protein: CASSLQGTSTDTQYF; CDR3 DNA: TGTGCCAGCAGCTTACAGGGGACTAGCACAGATACGCAGTATTTT
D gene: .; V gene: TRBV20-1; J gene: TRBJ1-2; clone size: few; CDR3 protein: CSAGSRREYGYTF; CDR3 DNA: TGCAGTGCCGGATCGCGGAGGGAATATGGCTACACCTTC
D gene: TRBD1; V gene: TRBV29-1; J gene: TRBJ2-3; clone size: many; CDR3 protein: CSVEDRGGRDTDTQYF; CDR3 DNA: TGCAGCGTTGAAGATCGAGGGGGCAGGGACACAGATACGCAGTATTTT
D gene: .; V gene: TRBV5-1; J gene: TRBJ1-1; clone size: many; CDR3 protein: CASSSGATRGTEAFF; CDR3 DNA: TGCGCCAGCAGCTCAGGGGCGACCCGAGGCACTGAAGCTTTCTTT
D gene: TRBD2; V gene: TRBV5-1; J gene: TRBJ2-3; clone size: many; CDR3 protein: CASSLPRGTSGGAIDTQYF; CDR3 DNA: TGCGCCAGCAGCTTGCCCCGGGGGACTAGCGGGGGGGCCATTGATACGCAGTATTTT
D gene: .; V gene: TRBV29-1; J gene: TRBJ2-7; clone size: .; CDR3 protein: CSVTKGVQEQYF; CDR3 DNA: TGCAGCGTTACAAAGGGCGTGCAAGAGCAGTACTTC
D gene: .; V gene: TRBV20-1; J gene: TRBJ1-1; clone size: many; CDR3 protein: CSARDPVNTEAFF; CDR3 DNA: TGCAGTGCTAGAGATCCGGTGAACACTGAAGCTTTCTTT
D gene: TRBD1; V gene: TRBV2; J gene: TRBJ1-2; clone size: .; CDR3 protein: CASSGDRSLYTF; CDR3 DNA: TGTGCCAGCAGTGGGGACAGGTCTTTGTACACCTTC
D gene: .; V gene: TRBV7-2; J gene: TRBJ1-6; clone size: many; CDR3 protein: CASSKGSGSPLHF; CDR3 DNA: TGTGCCAGCAGCAAGGGGAGCGGGTCACCCCTCCACTTT
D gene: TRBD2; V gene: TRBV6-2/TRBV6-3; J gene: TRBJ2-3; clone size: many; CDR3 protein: CASSYSPSGVVDTQYF; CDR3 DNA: TGTGCCAGCAGTTACTCGCCTAGCGGGGTCGTAGATACGCAGTATTTT
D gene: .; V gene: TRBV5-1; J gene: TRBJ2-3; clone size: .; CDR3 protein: CASSLVSNTQYF; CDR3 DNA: TGCGCCAGCAGCTTGGTATCAAATACGCAGTATTTT
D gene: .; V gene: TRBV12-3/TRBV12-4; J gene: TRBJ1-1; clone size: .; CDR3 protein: CASSVDRLNTEAFF; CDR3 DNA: TGTGCCAGCAGCGTAGACAGGCTGAACACTGAAGCTTTCTTT
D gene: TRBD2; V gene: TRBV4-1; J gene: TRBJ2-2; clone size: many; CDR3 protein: CASSQARWGGKNTGELFF; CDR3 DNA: TGCGCCAGCAGCCAAGCCCGTTGGGGGGGTAAGAACACCGGGGAGCTGTTTTTT
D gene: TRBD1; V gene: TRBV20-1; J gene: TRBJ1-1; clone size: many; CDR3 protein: CSAIGQVLSNTEAFF; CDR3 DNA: TGCAGTGCTATCGGACAGGTACTTTCGAACACTGAAGCTTTCTTT
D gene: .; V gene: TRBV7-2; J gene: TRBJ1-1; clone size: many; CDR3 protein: CASSLARRVNTEAFF; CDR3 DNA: TGTGCCAGCAGCTTAGCGCGCAGGGTAAACACTGAAGCTTTCTTT
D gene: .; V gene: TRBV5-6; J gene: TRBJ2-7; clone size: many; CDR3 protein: CASSFLAGAIYEQYF; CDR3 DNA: TGTGCCAGCAGCTTTTTGGCAGGGGCGATCTACGAGCAGTACTTC
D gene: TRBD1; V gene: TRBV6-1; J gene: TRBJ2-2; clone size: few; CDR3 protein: CASSSGTGGELFF; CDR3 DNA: TGTGCCAGCAGTTCGGGGACAGGGGGTGAGCTGTTTTTT
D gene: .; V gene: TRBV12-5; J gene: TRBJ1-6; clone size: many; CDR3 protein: CASGLRGGHNSPLHF; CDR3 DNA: TGTGCTAGTGGACTCCGCGGCGGGCACAATTCACCCCTCCACTTT